This T cell receptor (beta chain) was recorded in a study of beta chain features in type 1 diabetes (dated by TCRdb to 2017 to 2018). About the study as a whole: No differences in mean age, gender distribution, total cell number or subset yield were found between patients and healthy donors. Across all samples, approximately 100 million sorted cells were examined, and cell number per subset correlated strongly with RNA yield. In the study, recently diagnosed type 1 diabetes patients and matched healthy donors were compared on the TCRB repertoires of their sorted circulating CD4+ T cell subsets. Regulatory and stem cell-like memory subsets were isolated from only 8 patients and about eight healthy donors, whereas naive and central memory subsets came from all 28 donors. Results the study describes overall, beyond this receptor: At VDJ recombination sites, patients with type 1 diabetes made fewer insertions and deleted more nucleotides, a pattern implying thymic rearrangement abnormalities. Naive, central memory and regulatory TCRB repertoires appeared to be more similar among patients than among healthy donors. In all four CD4+ subsets, TCRB CDR3 length was moderately but significantly shorter in type 1 diabetes patients. Only small numbers of individuals were included in the HLA sub-analyses, which left unresolved whether HLA type had any influence on TCRB rearrangement. Shorter templates might be favored by PCR, yet because patient and control samples were amplified and corrected together, any such skew would affect both groups equally. Because cDNA was sequenced instead of genomic DNA, highly expressing activated cells could be over-represented, though the groups showed no difference in activation or CD3 levels.

The CDR1 and CDR2 encoded by the germline V gene are SGHRS and YFSETQ. Reading from cysteine to phenylalanine, the CDR3 counts 11 amino acids. Only the CDR3 region is kept as DNA, spanning 33 bases read in frame from base 1. This clone was counted a few times. No antigen is known for it. Germline and junction disagree at one end, which may indicate a read error. All of the isolated RNA was reverse transcribed with the High Capacity cDNA Reverse Transcription Kit, so expressed TCRB transcripts were sequenced. Deep immunoSEQ sequencing was applied to naive, central memory and regulatory T cell samples, giving an average of roughly 3.6 million total reads per sample. Sorted cells were lysed in RLT buffer and RNA was extracted with DNase-treated RNeasy Micro or Mini kits, depending on cell number. Each cell subset was processed on its own to prevent cross-contamination, while patient and healthy donor samples were processed together. Using the immunoSEQ multiplex PCR, TCRB sequences were amplified from cDNA into 87-bp fragments spanning the CDR3 region. Amplicons were sequenced on the Illumina HiSeq platform. On the study's bioinformatics: Synthetic template baselines were used to correct PCR bias computationally, reads within Hamming distance 2 were collapsed, and singletons that could not be merged were discarded. Reads were aligned against IMGT to assign V, D and J genes, CDR3 length and insertions or deletions at six rearrangement sites. Clonotype counts were normalized to sorted cell number within each subset before computing true diversity and Gini coefficients with the tcR R package. Repertoire sharing was quantified using the overlap coefficient calculated on TCRB nucleotide sequences. TCRdb took this table from immuneACCESS and kept in-frame rearrangements with V and J called. Such tables lack part of the clones; where checked against another copy, unresolved V genes explain under half of the gap, and the rest is unexplained. Clonal size and the V and J genes are those of that table, whereas D and trimming came from the DNA. The sample has roughly 290,000 clones on record, under 8.5% of them singletons. The biggest ten clones account for more than 1% of the sample.

Each donor gave one peripheral blood draw, averaging about 120 mL, which was collected into heparinised tubes. Using a panel that included CD45RO, CCR7, CD25, CD127, CD95 and CD27, naive, central memory, regulatory and stem cell-like memory CD4+ T cells were sorted on a BD FACSAria II. All sorted populations exceeded 95% purity. PBMCs were separated immediately by Lymphoprep density gradient centrifugation and were stained directly, without being cultured. To minimize batch effects, samples were stained and sorted in pairs, one healthy donor with one patient per experiment. This TCR was sampled from a woman under 30 in good health. Sequencing was done on a sample of central memory CD4+ T cells from blood. The rearrangement joined TRBV5-1 to TRBJ1-2; TRBD1 agrees with 7 junctional bases. The CDR3 corresponds to CASSRQGGYTF. DNA sequence: TGTGCCAGCAGCAGACAGGGTGGCTACACCTTC.